What follows are 10 T cell receptor beta chains derived from one specimen sequenced in a study of blood T cell repertoires in COVID-19. Produced via immunoSEQ multiplex PCR; TCRdb's table is partial and in-frame only. This table holds about 140,000 clones, 75% to 80% found once. Sequenced sample: PBMCs or T cells enriched from blood (not recorded which). Receptors originate from a woman aged 45-65 years who had recovered from COVID-19.

The chain employs TRBV20-1 and TRBJ2-7; unclear D gene. Germline CDR1 DFQATT, CDR2 SNEGSKA (reference sequence). V was trimmed by 5 bases and J by 3 bases, leaving 8 bases between them. The CDR3 consists of 11 residues. The chain's CDR3 is CSAPQVYEQYF. DNA of the CDR3: TGCAGTGCTCCGCAGGTCTACGAGCAGTACTTC.

CDR3 amino acids: CASSIRAGGANGYTF. CDR3 bases: TGTGCCAGTAGTATCCGGGCAGGGGGCGCAAATGGCTACACCTTC. This chain links TRBV19 with TRBJ1-2, with 8 bases matching TRBD1. This CDR3 is 15 amino acids long. J lost 6 bases, V lost 3 bases, and 9 bases had no gene match. The germline gives CDR1 LNHDA, CDR2 SQIVND (reference sequence).

The count of this clone is one. The rearrangement joins TRBV2 to TRBJ2-1, with 9 positions matching TRBD2. The CDR3 contains 11 residues. Trimming took 11 bases from V and 10 from J; bases not matched to a gene: 6. In germline, CDR1 is SNHLY, CDR2 FYNNEI. The CDR3 is CAGTLAGEQFF. The CDR3 DNA follows: TGTGCCGGGACTCTAGCGGGGGAGCAGTTCTTC.

J is TRBJ2-5 and V is TRBV5-1; 9 nucleotides match TRBD2. CDR3 size: 16 residues. The V gene's germline CDR1 is SGHRS and CDR2 YFSETQ. Trimming cost V 4 bases and J 4 bases; bases outside gene matches: 11. The DNA for the CDR3 is TGCGCCAGCAGCCCCACTAGGCGGGAGGGCCGAGAGACCCAGTACTTC. Encoded protein: CASSPTRREGRETQYF.

This clone showed up just a few times. The chain couples TRBV3-1 (or the pseudogene TRBV3-2) to TRBJ1-2, with D possibly TRBD1 on 5 matching bases. Germline CDR1 is LGHDT and CDR2 is YNNKEL (reference sequence). The CDR3 consists of 14 residues. V lost 1 base, J lost 3 bases, and 9 bases lay in between. CDR3 sequence reads: CASSQGGLDYGYTF. CDR3 bases: TGTGCCAGCAGCCAAGGGGGACTGGACTATGGCTACACCTTC.

This rearrangement joins TRBV2 to TRBJ2-5; 11 nucleotides align to TRBD2. Per the germline V gene, CDR1 is SNHLY and CDR2 is FYNNEI. The CDR3 has 16 amino acids. J lost 4 bases, V lost 6 bases, and 10 bases had no gene match. CDR3 sequence (DNA): TGTGCCAGCAGGCGACTAGCGGGGCGGGGACGAGAGACCCAGTACTTC. It specifies CASRRLAGRGRETQYF.

This clone was recorded only once. J is TRBJ2-1 and V is TRBV19; the match to TRBD2 covers 7 bases. The CDR3 loop spans 14 amino acids. CDR1 LNHDA and CDR2 SQIVND come from the germline V gene (reference sequence). The V segment lost 7 bases and the J segment 4 bases; nucleotides outside the gene matches: 7. The CDR3 here is CASNVGGGYNEQFF. In DNA, the CDR3 is TGTGCCAGTAATGTCGGGGGAGGGTACAATGAGCAGTTCTTC. Variable domain in full (rest from reference TRBV19 and TRBJ2-1): DGGITQSPKYLFRKEGQNVTLSCEQNLNHDAMYWYRQDPGQGLRLIYYSQIVNDFQKGDIAEGYSVSREKKESFPLTVTSAQKNPTAFYLCASNVGGGYNEQFFGPGTRLTVL.

The rearrangement joins TRBV29-1 to TRBJ2-2, with 8 positions matching TRBD1. CDR3 length equals 14 residues. CDR1 is SQVTM and CDR2 is ANQGSEA in the germline V gene. J was trimmed by 4 bases and V by 7 bases; bases with no gene match: 8. The DNA for the CDR3 is TGCAGCGCCGCCGGACAGGGAATCACCGGGGAGCTGTTTTTT. It yields the protein CSAAGQGITGELFF.

The V call is TRBV19, the J call TRBJ1-4; D is uncertain. In germline, CDR1 is LNHDA, CDR2 SQIVND (reference sequence). CDR3 length: 15 amino acids. Trimming pared 5 bases from V and 0 bases from J, leaving 10 bases between. The CDR3 DNA sequence: TGTGCCAGTAGTGAAACCGGGACAACTAATGAAAAACTGTTTTTT. Its translation is CASSETGTTNEKLFF.

V and J are TRBV29-1 and TRBJ1-5; D is unclear. The CDR3 is 13 amino acids. Trimming pared 5 bases from V and 4 bases from J, leaving 12 bases between. Germline CDR1 is SQVTM and CDR2 is ANQGSEA. The CDR3 sequence: CSVLPGVNQPQHF. The CDR3 DNA reads as TGCAGCGTTCTTCCCGGAGTAAATCAGCCCCAGCATTTT.